This T cell receptor (beta chain) stems from a study of shared clonotypes between healthy human individuals. Sequencing used immunoSEQ multiplex PCR; TCRdb keeps in-frame clones, though not all of them. The table shows about 730,000 clones, with around 70% occurring only once. V was cut by 6 bases and J by 4 bases, with 14 bases left in between. Germline V lookup: CDR1 LNHDA, CDR2 SQIVND (reference sequence). This CDR3 has 14 amino acids. The chain is built from TRBV19 and TRBJ2-3, with D unclear. This receptor was obtained from a woman aged 30 to 39 in good health. What was sequenced was memory CD4+ T cells sorted from blood. The subset denotes: CD45RA-negative fraction. As DNA, the CDR3 is TGTGCCAGTAGCGATAAACGGCTATCAGATACGCAGTATTTT. Encoded protein: CASSDKRLSDTQYF.